This TCR beta chain was recorded in a study of a mutant IDH1 vaccine in newly diagnosed glioma (dated by TCRdb to the early 2020s). Study-level background: Eight vaccinations were administered to patients in weeks 1, 3, 5, 7, 11, 15, 19 and 23, corresponding to visits V03 through V10. Vaccination was initiated 4-6 weeks after radiotherapy alone, or concurrently with temozolomide cycles in the chemotherapy-containing groups. Peripheral blood was drawn at six visits: V03 (baseline), V05, V07, V10, V12 and V13. Prior to enrollment, standard therapy consisting of radiotherapy alone, temozolomide alone, or radiochemotherapy with temozolomide had been administered to patients, with the combination being received by most patients. For exploratory analyses, longitudinal TCRB deep sequencing was carried out in 25 to 30 treated patients wherever samples were available. Of the approximately 33 patients who were treated, about 62% were male and roughly 40% were female, and the mean age was approximately 40 years. The investigation overall reported the following: Pseudoprogression appeared unrelated to alterations in the top peripheral T cell clonotypes detected by TCRB sequencing. Selection of PBMC samples for TCRB deep sequencing was based on availability. According to the authors, sample limitations meant that analyses of patient blood samples could not be reproduced. Immune responses induced by the vaccine were seen in roughly 92% of patients across multiple MHC alleles.

CDR1 is given as SGHDT and CDR2 as YYEEEE, both from the germline V gene. From the cysteine up to the phenylalanine, the CDR3 has a length of 15 residues. The read is trimmed to its CDR3 DNA, 45 bases read in frame from base 1. At the junction V is shortened by 0 bases and J by 3 bases, with 10 bases in between. The method was the immunoSEQ multiplex PCR assay. Following the manufacturer's protocol, the hsTCRB Kit was used to amplify rearranged TCR beta chain sequences. An Illumina MiSeq was used to sequence the TCRB libraries. The study's processing was this. Demultiplexing, trimming and gene mapping were performed with the kit vendor's proprietary platform. TCRdb's version of the immuneACCESS table is confined to in-frame rearrangements and falls short of the full clone set. An unresolved V gene accounts for under half of the shortfall where checked; the remainder is of unknown origin. For V, J and clone size, that table is used; D and trimming come from the DNA. The sample has fewer than 100,000 clones on record, 90% to 95% of them singletons. Roughly 0.6% of the sample is in the top ten clones.

As to this clone: Its antigen target is currently unknown. No quality values exist for individual bases; no much larger clone is one base distant.

Read against the paper, the sample's time point label means: week 5, during vaccination. A 20-mer mutant IDH1 peptide at 300 micrograms in Montanide made up each vaccine dose, which was injected subcutaneously together with topical imiquimod. The donors had newly diagnosed IDH1-mutant astrocytomas of WHO grade 3 or 4 that showed loss of nuclear ATRX. The samples were drawn from NOA16, a multicentre, single-arm, open-label phase I trial in Germany that tested a mutant IDH1 peptide vaccine in humans for the first time. Genomic DNA for TCRB sequencing was isolated from EDTA blood with the DNeasy Blood and Tissue Kit.

This clonotype was sampled from a woman aged 45-65 years with glioma. This material consisted of PBMCs, taken from a glioma patient whose treatment included an IDH1 peptide vaccine. The V and J genes are TRBV5-6 and TRBJ1-3; no D gene is confidently identified. CDR3 reads: CASSLGPGVGNTIYF. The sequenced DNA: TGTGCCAGCAGCTTGGGTCCCGGGGTTGGAAACACCATATATTTT.